This TCR beta chain was sequenced during a study of blood T cell repertoires in COVID-19. The CDR3 is 16 amino acids. Trimming at V came to 3 bases and at J to 6 bases, leaving 8 bases not matched to a gene. In germline, CDR1 is LNHDA, CDR2 SQIVND (reference sequence). TCRdb keeps only in-frame clones here, not all; method: immunoSEQ multiplex PCR. The sample gives about 240,000 clones, 70% to 90% of which show up once; roughly 3.1% is in the top ten. The chain combines TRBV19 with TRBJ1-5; TRBD1 matches 10 bases. Source material: PBMCs or T cells enriched from blood (not recorded which). The source of this sequence is a woman aged 40 to 50 with acute COVID-19. The CDR3 loop is CASSIAGTGDRQPQHF. In DNA form, the CDR3 reads TGTGCCAGTAGTATCGCCGGGACAGGGGACCGTCAGCCCCAGCATTTT. Drawing the rest from reference TRBV19 and TRBJ1-5, the complete variable domain is DGGITQSPKYLFRKEGQNVTLSCEQNLNHDAMYWYRQDPGQGLRLIYYSQIVNDFQKGDIAEGYSVSREKKESFPLTVTSAQKNPTAFYLCASSIAGTGDRQPQHFGDGTRLSIL.